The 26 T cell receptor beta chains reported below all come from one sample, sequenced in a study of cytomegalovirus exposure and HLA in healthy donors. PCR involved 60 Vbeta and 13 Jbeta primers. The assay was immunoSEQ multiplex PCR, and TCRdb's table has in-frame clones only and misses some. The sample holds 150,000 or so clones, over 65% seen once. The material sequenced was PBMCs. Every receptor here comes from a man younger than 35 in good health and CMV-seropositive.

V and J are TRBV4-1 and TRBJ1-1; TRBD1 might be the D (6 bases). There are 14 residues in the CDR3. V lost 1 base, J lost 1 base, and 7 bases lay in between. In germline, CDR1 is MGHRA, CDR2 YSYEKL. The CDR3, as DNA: TGCGCCAGCAGCCAAGGAGGGGGGAACACTGAAGCTTTCTTT. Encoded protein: CASSQGGGNTEAFF.

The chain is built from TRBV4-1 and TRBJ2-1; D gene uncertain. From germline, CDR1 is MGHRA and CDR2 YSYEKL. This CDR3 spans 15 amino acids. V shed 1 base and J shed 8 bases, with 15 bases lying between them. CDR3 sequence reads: CASSQASLVRDEQFF. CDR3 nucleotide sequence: TGCGCCAGCAGCCAAGCTTCCCTCGTCCGCGATGAGCAGTTCTTC.

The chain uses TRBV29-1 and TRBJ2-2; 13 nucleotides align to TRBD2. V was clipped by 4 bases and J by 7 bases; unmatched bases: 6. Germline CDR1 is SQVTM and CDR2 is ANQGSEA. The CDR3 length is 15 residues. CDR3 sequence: CSVGGGTSGIGELFF. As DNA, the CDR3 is TGCAGCGTTGGTGGTGGGACTAGCGGGATCGGGGAGCTGTTTTTT.

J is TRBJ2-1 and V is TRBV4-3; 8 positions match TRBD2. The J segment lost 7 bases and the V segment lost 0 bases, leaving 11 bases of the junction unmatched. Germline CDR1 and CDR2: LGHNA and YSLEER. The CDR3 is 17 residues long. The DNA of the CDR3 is TGCGCCAGCAGCCAAGATAATCTCCTAGCGGGTCAAAATGAGCAGTTCTTC. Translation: CASSQDNLLAGQNEQFF.

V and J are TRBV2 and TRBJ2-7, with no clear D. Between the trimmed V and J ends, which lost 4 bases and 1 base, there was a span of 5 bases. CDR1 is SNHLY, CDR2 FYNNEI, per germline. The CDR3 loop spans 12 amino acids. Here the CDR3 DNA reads TGTGCCAGCAGTGGCAGGTCCTACGAGCAGTACTTC. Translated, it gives CASSGRSYEQYF.

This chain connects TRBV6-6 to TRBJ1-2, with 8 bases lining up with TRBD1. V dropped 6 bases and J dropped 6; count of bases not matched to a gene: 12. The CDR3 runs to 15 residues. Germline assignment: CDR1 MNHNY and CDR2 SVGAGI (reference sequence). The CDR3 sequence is CASSPTPDRVNGYTF. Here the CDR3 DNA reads TGTGCCAGCAGCCCCACCCCGGACAGGGTTAATGGCTACACCTTC.

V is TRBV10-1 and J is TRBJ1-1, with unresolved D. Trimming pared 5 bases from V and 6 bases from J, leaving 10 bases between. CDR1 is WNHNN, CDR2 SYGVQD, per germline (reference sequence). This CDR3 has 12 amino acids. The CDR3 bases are TGCGCCAGCAGTCCCCCGGGGTCTGAAGCTTTCTTT. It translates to CASSPPGSEAFF.

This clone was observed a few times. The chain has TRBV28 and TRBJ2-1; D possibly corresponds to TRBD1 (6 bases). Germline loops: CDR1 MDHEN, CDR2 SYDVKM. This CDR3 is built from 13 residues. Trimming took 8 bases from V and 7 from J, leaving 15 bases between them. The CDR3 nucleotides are TGTGCCAGCCTTCAGGACAGCTTGAATGAGCAGTTCTTC. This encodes CASLQDSLNEQFF.

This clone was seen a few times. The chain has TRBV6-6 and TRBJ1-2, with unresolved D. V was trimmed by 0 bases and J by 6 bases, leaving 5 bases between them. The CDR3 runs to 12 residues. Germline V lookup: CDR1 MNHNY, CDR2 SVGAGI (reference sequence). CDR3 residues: CASSYSGDGYTF. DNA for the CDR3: TGTGCCAGCAGTTACTCCGGAGATGGCTACACCTTC.

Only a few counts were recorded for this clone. Written as DNA, the CDR3 is TGTGCCAGCAGTTACTCGTGGACTAGCGGGATAAATGAGCAGTTCTTC. Amino acid sequence: CASSYSWTSGINEQFF. This sequence joins TRBV6-5 and TRBJ2-1; TRBD2 agrees at 12 bases. V lost 0 bases, J lost 7 bases, and 4 bases stayed unmatched. Germline values: CDR1 MNHEY, CDR2 SVGAGI. CDR3 length equals 16 residues.

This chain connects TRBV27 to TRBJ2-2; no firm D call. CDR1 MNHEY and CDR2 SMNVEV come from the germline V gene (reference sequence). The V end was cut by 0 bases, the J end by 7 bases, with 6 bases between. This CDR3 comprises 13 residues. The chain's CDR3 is CASSLSSIGELFF. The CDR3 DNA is TGTGCCAGCAGTTTATCCAGTATCGGGGAGCTGTTTTTT.

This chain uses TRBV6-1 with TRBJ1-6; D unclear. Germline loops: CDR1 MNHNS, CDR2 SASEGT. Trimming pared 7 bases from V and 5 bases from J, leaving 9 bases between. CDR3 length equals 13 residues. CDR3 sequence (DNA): TGTGCCAGCATGTCCGGGGATAATTCACCCCTCCACTTT. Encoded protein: CASMSGDNSPLHF.

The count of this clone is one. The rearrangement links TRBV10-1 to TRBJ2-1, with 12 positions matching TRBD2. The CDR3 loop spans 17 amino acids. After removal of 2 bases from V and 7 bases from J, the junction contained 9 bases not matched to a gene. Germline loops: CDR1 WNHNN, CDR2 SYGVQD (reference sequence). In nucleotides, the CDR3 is TGCGCCAGCAGTGAGCACGGAACTAGCGGGGGGATGAATGAGCAGTTCTTC. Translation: CASSEHGTSGGMNEQFF.

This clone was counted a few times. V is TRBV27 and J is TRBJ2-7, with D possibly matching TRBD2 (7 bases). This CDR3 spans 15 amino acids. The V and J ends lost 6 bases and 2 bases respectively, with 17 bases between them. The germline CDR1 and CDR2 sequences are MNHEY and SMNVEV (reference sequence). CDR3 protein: CASSRGEGETYEQYF. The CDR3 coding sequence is TGTGCCAGCAGCCGTGGGGAGGGGGAGACCTACGAGCAGTACTTC.

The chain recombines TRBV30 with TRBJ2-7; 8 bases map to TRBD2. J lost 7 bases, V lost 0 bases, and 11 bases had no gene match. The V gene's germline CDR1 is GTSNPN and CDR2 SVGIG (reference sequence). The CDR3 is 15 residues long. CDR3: CAWSVRLAGGGEQYF. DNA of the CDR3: TGTGCCTGGAGTGTAAGGTTGGCGGGAGGAGGGGAGCAGTACTTC.

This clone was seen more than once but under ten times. The CDR3 region has the DNA TGTGCCAGCAGCTTCAAGACAGGGTACCAAGAGACCCAGTACTTC. Encoded protein: CASSFKTGYQETQYF. This chain links TRBV11-2 with TRBJ2-5, with 7 nucleotides matching TRBD1. The length of the CDR3 is 15 residues. V dropped 3 bases and J dropped 0; count of bases not matched to a gene: 4. Germline V gene lookup returns CDR1 SGHAT and CDR2 FQNNGV.

The CDR3 spells CASRLTTGGRRDEQFF. CDR3 DNA sequence: TGTGCCAGTAGGTTAACGACGGGCGGGAGAAGAGATGAGCAGTTCTTC. This chain connects TRBV19 to TRBJ2-1; 7 bases are a match to TRBD2. Per the germline V gene, CDR1 is LNHDA and CDR2 is SQIVND (reference sequence). CDR3 length: 16 amino acids. Trimming removed 6 bases from V and 8 bases from J; junction bases left unmatched: 16.

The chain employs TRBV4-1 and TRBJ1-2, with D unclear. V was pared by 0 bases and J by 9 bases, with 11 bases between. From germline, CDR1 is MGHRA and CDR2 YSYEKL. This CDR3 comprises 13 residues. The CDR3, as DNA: TGCGCCAGCAGCCAAGAACCGGTGACTCGCTACACCTTC. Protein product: CASSQEPVTRYTF.

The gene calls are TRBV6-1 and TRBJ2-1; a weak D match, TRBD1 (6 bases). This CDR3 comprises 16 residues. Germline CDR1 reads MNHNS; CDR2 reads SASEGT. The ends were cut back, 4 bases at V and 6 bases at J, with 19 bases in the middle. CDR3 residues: CASSGWGGGLGNEQFF. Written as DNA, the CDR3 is TGTGCCAGCAGTGGATGGGGTGGGGGCTTGGGCAATGAGCAGTTCTTC.

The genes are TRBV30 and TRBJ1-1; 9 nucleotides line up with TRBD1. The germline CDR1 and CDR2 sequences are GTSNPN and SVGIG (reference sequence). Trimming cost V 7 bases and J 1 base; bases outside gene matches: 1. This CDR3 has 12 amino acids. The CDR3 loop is CALGQGNTEAFF. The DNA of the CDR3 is TGTGCCTTGGGACAGGGGAACACTGAAGCTTTCTTT.

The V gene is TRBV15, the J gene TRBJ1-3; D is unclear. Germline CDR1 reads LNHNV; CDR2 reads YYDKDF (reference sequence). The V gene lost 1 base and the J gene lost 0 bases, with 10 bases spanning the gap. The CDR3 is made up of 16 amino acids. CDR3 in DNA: TGTGCCACCAGCAGAGGAAGCGAGGGCTCTGGAAACACCATATATTTT. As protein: CATSRGSEGSGNTIYF.

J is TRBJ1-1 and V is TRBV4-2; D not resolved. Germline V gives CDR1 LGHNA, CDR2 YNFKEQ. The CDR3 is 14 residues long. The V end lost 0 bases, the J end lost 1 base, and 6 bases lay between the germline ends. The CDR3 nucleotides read TGTGCCAGCAGCCAAGAAAAGAGGAACACTGAAGCTTTCTTT. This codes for CASSQEKRNTEAFF.

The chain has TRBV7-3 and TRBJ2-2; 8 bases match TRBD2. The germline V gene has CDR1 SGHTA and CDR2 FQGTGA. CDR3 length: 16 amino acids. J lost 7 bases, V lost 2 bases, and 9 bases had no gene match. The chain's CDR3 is CASSLPGGPGGGELFF. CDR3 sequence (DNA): TGTGCCAGCAGCTTACCGGGAGGGCCGGGTGGCGGGGAGCTGTTTTTT.

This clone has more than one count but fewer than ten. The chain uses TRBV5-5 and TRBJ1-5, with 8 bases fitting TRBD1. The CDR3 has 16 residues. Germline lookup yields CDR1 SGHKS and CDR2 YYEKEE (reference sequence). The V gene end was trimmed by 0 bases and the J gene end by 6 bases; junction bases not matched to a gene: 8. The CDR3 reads CASSLAPGGSSQPQHF. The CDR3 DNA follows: TGTGCCAGCAGCTTGGCGCCAGGGGGCTCGAGTCAGCCCCAGCATTTT.

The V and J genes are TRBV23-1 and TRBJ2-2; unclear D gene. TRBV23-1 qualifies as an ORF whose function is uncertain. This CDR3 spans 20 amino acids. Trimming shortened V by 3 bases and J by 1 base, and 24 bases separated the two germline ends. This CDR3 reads CASSHIFEVSGMGNTGELFF. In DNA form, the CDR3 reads TGCGCCAGCAGTCATATCTTCGAGGTTTCGGGTATGGGGAACACCGGGGAGCTGTTTTTT.

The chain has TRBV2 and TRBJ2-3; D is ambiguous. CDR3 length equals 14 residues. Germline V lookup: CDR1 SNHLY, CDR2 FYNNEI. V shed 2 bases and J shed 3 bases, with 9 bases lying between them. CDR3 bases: TGTGCCAGCAGTGAACTGGTAGCAACAGATACGCAGTATTTT. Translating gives CASSELVATDTQYF.